Listed here are 18 T cell receptor beta chains from one sample, sequenced in a study of PD-L1 blockade in urothelial cancer. Method: immunoSEQ multiplex PCR; TCRdb's copy keeps in-frame clones and lacks some. The sample contains 120,000 or so clones, around 86% of which appear only once. Stated time point: peripheral blood 6 weeks after treatment start. Here the sequenced sample was PBMCs, taken around atezolizumab (anti-PD-L1) treatment. These receptors were collected from a man between 45 and 60 years old with urothelial cancer.

The chain joins TRBV27 to TRBJ1-2, with a tentative D call TRBD1 (6 bases). CDR3 length: 16 residues. In germline, CDR1 is MNHEY, CDR2 SMNVEV (reference sequence). Trimming took 2 bases from V and 3 from J, leaving 16 bases between them. The CDR3 protein is CASSLAGGLQDYGYTF. The DNA for the CDR3 is TGTGCCAGCAGTTTAGCCGGGGGGCTACAGGACTATGGCTACACCTTC.

The V and J genes are TRBV28 and TRBJ1-4; no clear D gene. The CDR3 extends over 15 amino acids. The germline gives CDR1 MDHEN, CDR2 SYDVKM. Trimming shortened V by 6 bases and J by 5 bases, and 16 bases separated the two germline ends. CDR3 residues: CASSLPRRWNEKLFF. The DNA of the CDR3 is TGTGCCAGCAGCCTGCCACGGAGATGGAATGAAAAACTGTTTTTT. The variable domain in full, completed from reference TRBV28 and TRBJ1-4, reads DVKVTQSSRYLVKRTGEKVFLECVQDMDHENMFWYRQDPGLGLRLIYFSYDVKMKEKGDIPEGYSVSREKKERFSLILESASTNQTSMYLCASSLPRRWNEKLFFGSGTQLSVL.

The gene calls are TRBV6-5 and TRBJ1-4; no definite D call. Germline CDR1 and CDR2: MNHEY and SVGAGI. V was clipped by 6 bases and J by 6 bases, with 14 bases between them. The CDR3 is made up of 14 amino acids. DNA of the CDR3: TGTGCCAGCAGAAAAGAAGCGCCTCATGAAAAACTGTTTTTT. It encodes CASRKEAPHEKLFF.

This clone was seen only once. V gene TRBV27 combines with J gene TRBJ2-3; 12 bases map to TRBD2. CDR3 length: 17 residues. CDR1 and CDR2 (germline): MNHEY, SMNVEV (reference sequence). Trimming cost V 6 bases and J 4 bases; bases outside gene matches: 11. The CDR3 protein is CASSRRRLAGDPDTQYF. The DNA of the CDR3 is TGTGCCAGCAGCCGAAGAAGACTAGCGGGAGACCCAGATACGCAGTATTTT.

In regard to this clone: One junction end disagrees with the germline gene, perhaps due to a read error. The V call is TRBV28, the J call TRBJ2-5, with 8 bases matching TRBD1. CDR1 is MDHEN and CDR2 is SYDVKM in the germline V gene. There are 15 residues in the CDR3. The CDR3 region is CASRLSRGRFETQYF. CDR3 bases: TGTGCCAGCAGATTATCCAGGGGGCGTTTCGAGACCCAGTACTTC.

The chain combines TRBV7-6 with TRBJ2-7; weak D call: TRBD2 (6 bases). The length of the CDR3 is 15 residues. Trimming left V 1 base short and J 0 bases short, with 10 bases between. Germline CDR1 is SGHVS and CDR2 is FNYEAQ. CDR3 in amino acids: CASSLVADPSYEQYF. DNA for the CDR3: TGTGCCAGCAGCTTAGTAGCGGACCCCTCCTACGAGCAGTACTTC.

The rearrangement joins TRBV18 to TRBJ2-4; D might be TRBD1 (6 bases). Germline V CDR1 and CDR2: KGHSH, LQKENI. V lost 3 bases to trimming and J lost 0 bases, with 9 bases between them. The CDR3 runs 15 residues. CDR3 loop: CASSPGQLAKNIQYF. The CDR3 nucleotides are TGTGCCAGCTCACCCGGACAGCTAGCCAAAAACATTCAGTACTTC. The full variable domain, rest sourced from reference TRBV18 and TRBJ2-4, is NAGVMQNPRHLVRRRGQEARLRCSPMKGHSHVYWYRQLPEEGLKFMVYLQKENIIDESGMPKERFSAEFPKEGPSILRIQQVVRGDSAAYFCASSPGQLAKNIQYFGAGTRLSVL.

This rearrangement joins TRBV27 to TRBJ1-6, with D possibly being TRBD1 (6 bases). The CDR3 contains 15 residues. Trimming took 5 bases from V and 10 from J, leaving 18 bases between them. Germline-derived CDR1 and CDR2 are MNHEY and SMNVEV (reference sequence). As DNA, the CDR3 is TGTGCCAGCAGTCCCGGGGGGCAGGGCTTCTCACCCCTCCACTTT. Translating it yields CASSPGGQGFSPLHF.

The chain carries TRBV29-1 and TRBJ1-2; D is unresolved. The CDR3 loop spans 16 amino acids. Trimming left V 4 bases short and J 7 bases short, with 25 bases between. Germline CDR1 and CDR2: SQVTM and ANQGSEA. The CDR3 region is CSVVSVEINRRVGYTF. In nucleotides, the CDR3 is TGCAGCGTTGTGAGTGTGGAAATAAATAGGAGGGTTGGCTACACCTTC.

The rearrangement uses TRBV28 and TRBJ1-1, with 8 nucleotides matching TRBD1. Trimming removed 8 bases from V and 0 bases from J; junction bases left unmatched: 11. The CDR3 is 16 residues long. Germline assignment: CDR1 MDHEN and CDR2 SYDVKM. This chain's CDR3 is CASSKAGGVLNTEAFF. Written as DNA, the CDR3 is TGTGCCAGCTCTAAGGCAGGGGGCGTCTTGAACACTGAAGCTTTCTTT.

This chain joins TRBV25-1 and TRBJ1-1; TRBD1 is a possible D gene (6 bases). CDR1 and CDR2 from the germline V gene are MGHDK and SYGVNS. Deletions cut 0 bases from V and 0 bases from J, with 14 bases between. This CDR3 has 17 amino acids. The CDR3 DNA reads as TGTGCCAGCAGTGAATACCCCCCGACAGGAGTGAACACTGAAGCTTTCTTT. It specifies CASSEYPPTGVNTEAFF.

The chain carries TRBV5-1 and TRBJ1-2; weak D call: TRBD1 (6 bases). With 0 bases removed from V and 1 base from J, the gap between germline ends came to 7 bases. The CDR3 totals 14 residues. CDR1 and CDR2 (germline): SGHRS, YFSETQ. The CDR3 nucleotides read TGCGCCAGCAGCTTGGAGGGACATAACTATGGCTACACCTTC. Translating gives CASSLEGHNYGYTF.

The chain couples TRBV6-5 to TRBJ1-1, with TRBD1 matching over 9 bases. CDR3 length equals 15 residues. After removal of 3 bases from V and 2 bases from J, the junction contained 4 bases not matched to a gene. Germline V lookup: CDR1 MNHEY, CDR2 SVGAGI. The CDR3 reads CASSYQGQGNTEAFF. CDR3 sequence (DNA): TGTGCCAGCAGTTATCAGGGACAGGGAAACACTGAAGCTTTCTTT.

The rearrangement links TRBV9 to TRBJ2-7; 8 nucleotides agree with TRBD2. V lost 0 bases, J lost 7 bases, and 15 bases stayed unmatched. CDR3 length: 17 residues. CDR1 and CDR2 from the germline V gene are SGDLS and YYNGEE. The CDR3 DNA reads TGTGCCAGCAGCGTAGGAGGTCTAGCGGGCGGCGTCGAGGAGCAGTACTTC. Its protein is CASSVGGLAGGVEEQYF.

The rearrangement links TRBV27 to TRBJ1-6, with TRBD1 matching 8 bases. Germline V CDR1 and CDR2: MNHEY, SMNVEV (reference sequence). This CDR3 comprises 17 residues. J lost 9 bases, V lost 3 bases, and 13 bases had no gene match. The CDR3 DNA follows: TGTGCCAGCAGTTTGAGCCAGGGGGCTACTTGGGGTTCACCCCTCCACTTT. It is translated as CASSLSQGATWGSPLHF.

This rearrangement joins TRBV28 to TRBJ2-7; D possibly corresponds to TRBD1 (7 bases). V was shortened by 6 bases and J by 3 bases, with 18 bases between the two germline ends. The CDR3 runs to 15 residues. CDR1 MDHEN and CDR2 SYDVKM come from the germline V gene. CDR3 region: CASRNTGDWGYEQYF. In nucleotides, the CDR3 is TGTGCCAGCAGAAATACAGGGGACTGGGGCTACGAGCAGTACTTC. Filled out from reference TRBV28 and TRBJ2-7, the complete variable domain reads DVKVTQSSRYLVKRTGEKVFLECVQDMDHENMFWYRQDPGLGLRLIYFSYDVKMKEKGDIPEGYSVSREKKERFSLILESASTNQTSMYLCASRNTGDWGYEQYFGPGTRLTVT.

In its sample, this clone was seen once. The chain recombines TRBV29-1 with TRBJ1-2; D perhaps matches TRBD1 (6 bases). The CDR3 is 15 residues long. CDR1 is SQVTM and CDR2 is ANQGSEA in the germline V gene. Trimming left V 4 bases short and J 3 bases short, with 18 bases between. The chain's CDR3 is CSVVLQGPEYYGYTF. The DNA of the CDR3 is TGCAGCGTTGTCCTCCAGGGGCCTGAGTACTATGGCTACACCTTC.

The J gene is TRBJ1-1, the V gene TRBV30; tentatively, D is TRBD1 (6 bases). Germline values: CDR1 GTSNPN, CDR2 SVGIG (reference sequence). Trimming removed 4 bases from V and 5 bases from J, with 8 bases in between. The CDR3 extends over 11 amino acids. The CDR3 region has the DNA TGTGCCTGGAAGGGGGTGACTGAAGCTTTCTTT. Its translation is CAWKGVTEAFF.